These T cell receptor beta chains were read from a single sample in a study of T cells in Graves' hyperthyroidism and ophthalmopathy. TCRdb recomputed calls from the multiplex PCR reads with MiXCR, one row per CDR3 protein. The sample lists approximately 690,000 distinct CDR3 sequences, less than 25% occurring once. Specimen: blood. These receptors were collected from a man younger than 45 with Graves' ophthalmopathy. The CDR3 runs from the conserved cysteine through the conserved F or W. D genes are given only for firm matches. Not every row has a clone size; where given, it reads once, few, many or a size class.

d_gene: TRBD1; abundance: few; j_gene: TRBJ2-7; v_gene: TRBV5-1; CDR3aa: CASSLELTGGVYEQYF; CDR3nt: TGCGCCAGCAGCTTGGAATTGACAGGGGGCGTATACGAGCAGTACTTC
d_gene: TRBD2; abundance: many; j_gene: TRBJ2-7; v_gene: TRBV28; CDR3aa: CASSSRISGTNEQYF; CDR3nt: TGTGCCAGCAGCTCACGAATTAGCGGGACGAACGAGCAGTACTTC
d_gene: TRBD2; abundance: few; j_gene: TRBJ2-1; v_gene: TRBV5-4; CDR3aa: CASSPWDYLSYNEQFF; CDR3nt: TGTGCCAGCAGCCCATGGGACTACCTCTCCTACAATGAGCAGTTCTTC
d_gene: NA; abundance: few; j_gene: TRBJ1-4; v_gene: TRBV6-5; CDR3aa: CASSYSIQGRNEKLFF; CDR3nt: TGTGCCAGCAGTTACTCGATACAGGGACGAAATGAAAAACTGTTTTTT
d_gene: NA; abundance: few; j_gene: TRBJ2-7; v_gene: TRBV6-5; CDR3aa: CASSYFNGEQYF; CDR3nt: TGTGCCAGCAGTTACTTTAATGGGGAGCAGTACTTC
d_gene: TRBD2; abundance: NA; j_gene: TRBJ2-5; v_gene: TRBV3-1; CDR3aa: CASSQGSGPRETQYF; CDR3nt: TGTGCCAGCAGCCAAGGTAGCGGGCCGCGGGAGACCCAGTACTTC
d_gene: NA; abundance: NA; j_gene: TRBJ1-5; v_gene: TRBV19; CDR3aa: CASSPYLEVINQPQHF; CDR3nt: TGTGCCAGTAGTCCGTACCTGGAGGTGATCAATCAGCCCCAGCATTTT
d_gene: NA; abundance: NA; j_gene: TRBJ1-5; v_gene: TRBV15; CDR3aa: CATSSGGGGQPQHF; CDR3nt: TGTGCCACCAGCAGTGGCGGAGGGGGTCAGCCCCAGCATTTT
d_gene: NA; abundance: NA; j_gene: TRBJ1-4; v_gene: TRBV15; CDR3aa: CATSSPPGTNEKLFF; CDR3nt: TGTGCCACCAGCAGTCCCCCGGGCACTAATGAAAAACTGTTTTTT
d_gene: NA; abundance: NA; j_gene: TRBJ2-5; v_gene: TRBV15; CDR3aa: CATSRDSWGKETQYF; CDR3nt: TGTGCCACCAGCAGAGATAGTTGGGGAAAAGAGACCCAGTACTTC
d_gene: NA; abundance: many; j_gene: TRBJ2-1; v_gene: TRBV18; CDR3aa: CASSPKANEQFF; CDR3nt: TGTGCCAGCTCACCTAAGGCGAATGAGCAGTTCTTC
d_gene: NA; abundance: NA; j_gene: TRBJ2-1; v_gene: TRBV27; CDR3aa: CASSFLRGGEEQFF; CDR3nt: TGTGCCAGCAGTTTCCTTAGGGGCGGAGAGGAGCAGTTCTTC
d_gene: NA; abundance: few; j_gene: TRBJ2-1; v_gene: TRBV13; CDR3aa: CASSLGEAFGEFF; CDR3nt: TGTGCCAGCAGCTTAGGCGAGGCATTTGGGGAGTTCTTC
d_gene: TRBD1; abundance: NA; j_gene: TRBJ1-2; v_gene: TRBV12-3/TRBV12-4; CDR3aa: CASRAPGTANYGYTF; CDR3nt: TGTGCCAGCAGGGCCCCCGGGACAGCTAACTATGGCTACACCTTC
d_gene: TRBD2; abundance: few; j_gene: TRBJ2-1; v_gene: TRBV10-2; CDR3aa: CASRTQRGPYNEQFF; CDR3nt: TGCGCCAGCAGGACCCAGCGGGGCCCCTACAATGAGCAGTTCTTC
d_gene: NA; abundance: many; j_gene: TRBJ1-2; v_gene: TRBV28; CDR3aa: CASSHAGTGTSGGLYGYTF; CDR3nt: TGTGCCAGCAGTCACGCCGGGACGGGCACCTCAGGCGGGCTCTATGGCTACACCTTC
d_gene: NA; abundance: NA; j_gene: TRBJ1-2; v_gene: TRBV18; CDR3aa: CASSPSGQNYGYTF; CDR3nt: TGTGCCAGCTCACCATCCGGACAGAACTATGGCTACACCTTC
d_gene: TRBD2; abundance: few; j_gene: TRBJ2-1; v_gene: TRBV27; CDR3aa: CASSLSLAGYNEQFF; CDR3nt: TGTGCCAGCAGTTTATCTCTAGCGGGATACAATGAGCAGTTCTTC